These 30 T cell receptor beta chains share one sample of origin, sequenced in a study of T cells in Graves' hyperthyroidism and ophthalmopathy. Researchers amplified the TCR beta CDR3 regions from RNA transcripts. TCR CDR3 underwent first-round RT-PCR with the HTBI primer set. Each CDR3 protein gets one entry after TCRdb re-called the multiplex PCR reads with MiXCR. Of 300,000 to 400,000 distinct CDR3 sequences listed, around a sixth are singletons. The sequenced sample was blood. These receptors were collected from a woman aged 50 to 65 with Graves' hyperthyroidism.

This clonotype came up a few times. The CDR3 region has the DNA TGTGCCAGCAGCCAAGATGTCGGGACGAACACCGGGGAGCTGTTTTTT. It yields the protein CASSQDVGTNTGELFF. The chain uses TRBV3-1 and TRBJ2-2; D might be TRBD2 (5 bases). Germline-derived CDR1 and CDR2 are LGHDT and YNNKEL (reference sequence). The V end was cut by 0 bases, the J end by 0 bases, with 8 bases between. There are 16 residues in the CDR3.

This clonotype was seen many times. V and J are TRBV20-1 and TRBJ2-1; TRBD2 matches 12 bases. From germline, CDR1 is DFQATT and CDR2 SNEGSKA (reference sequence). Trimming cost V 5 bases and J 7 bases; bases outside gene matches: 6. CDR3 length equals 14 residues. The CDR3, as DNA: TGCAGTGCTGCCGGGACTAGCGGGTCAAATGAGCAGTTCTTC. Translating it yields CSAAGTSGSNEQFF.

This clonotype was counted many times. This chain joins TRBV20-1 and TRBJ2-4; D may be TRBD1 (5 bases). The CDR3 has 15 amino acids. Looked up from germline, CDR1 is DFQATT and CDR2 is SNEGSKA (reference sequence). V lost 4 bases and J lost 1, with 14 bases in between. The CDR3, as DNA: TGCAGTGCTACTAGGGGAAATACGGCCAAAAACATTCAGTACTTC. It specifies CSATRGNTAKNIQYF.

The rearrangement joins TRBV7-9 to TRBJ2-2, with TRBD1 matching over 7 bases. The CDR3 totals 13 residues. Germline CDR1 is SEHNR and CDR2 is FQNEAQ (reference sequence). V lost 6 bases and J lost 7; bases outside the gene matches: 5. The CDR3: CASRLQGSGELFF. The CDR3 DNA sequence: TGTGCCAGCAGGTTACAGGGGAGCGGGGAGCTGTTTTTT. Filled out from reference TRBV7-9 and TRBJ2-2, the complete variable domain reads DTGVSQNPRHKITKRGQNVTFRCDPISEHNRLYWYRQTLGQGPEFLTYFQNEAQLEKSRLLSDRFSAERPKGSFSTLEIQRTEQGDSAMYLCASRLQGSGELFFGEGSRLTVL.

The chain recombines TRBV5-6 with TRBJ1-2; a weak D match, TRBD1 (6 bases). Trimming shortened V by 2 bases and J by 4 bases, and 12 bases separated the two germline ends. This CDR3 is built from 14 residues. The germline gives CDR1 SGHDT, CDR2 YYEEEE. The CDR3 spells CASSLGQLSYGYTF. The CDR3 DNA sequence: TGTGCCAGCAGCTTAGGACAGCTTTCCTATGGCTACACCTTC.

Turning to this clonotype: A much more abundant neighbour one base away suggests this may be a read error. The chain combines TRBV13 with TRBJ1-1; 7 bases line up with TRBD1. This CDR3 has 16 residues. CDR1 and CDR2 from the germline V gene are PRHDT and FYEKMQ (reference sequence). Losses at the gene ends were 4 bases for V and 4 bases for J; bases not matched to a gene: 12. As DNA, the CDR3 is TGTGCCAGCAGCTGGGGACAGTCTACCTTGAGCACTGAAGCTTTCTTT. It specifies CASSWGQSTLSTEAFF.

Many counts were recorded for this clonotype. This sequence joins TRBV6-1 and TRBJ2-7; tentatively, D is TRBD2 (5 bases). Trimming cost V 5 bases and J 2 bases, with 10 bases left between them. Germline V CDR1 and CDR2: MNHNS, SASEGT. This CDR3 is 13 amino acids long. The CDR3 loop is CASSLDSPYEQYV. Written as DNA, the CDR3 is TGTGCCAGCAGTTTGGACTCACCCTACGAGCAGTACGTC.

The chain couples TRBV5-1 to TRBJ1-1, with 11 bases matching TRBD1. Trimming took 6 bases from V and 12 from J; bases not matched to a gene: 4. CDR1 SGHRS and CDR2 YFSETQ come from the germline V gene. This CDR3 comprises 11 residues. In nucleotides, the CDR3 is TGCGCCAGCAATGGACAGGGGGCAACTTTCTTT. It translates to CASNGQGATFF.

V usage is TRBV27 and J usage is TRBJ1-1, with 8 bases fitting TRBD1. The CDR3 consists of 16 residues. V shed 3 bases and J 1 base; nucleotides not matched to a gene: 7. The germline CDR1 and CDR2 sequences are MNHEY and SMNVEV (reference sequence). CDR3 sequence reads: CASSFSYRGKNTEAFF. The CDR3, as DNA: TGTGCCAGCAGTTTCTCCTACAGGGGGAAGAACACTGAAGCTTTCTTT.

This clonotype was seen ten or more times. This chain links TRBV12-3 or TRBV12-4 with TRBJ2-3; TRBD2 matches at 8 bases. The CDR3 covers 14 residues. Trimming cost V 6 bases and J 1 base; bases outside gene matches: 3. The CDR3 DNA follows: TGTGCCAGCAGATTCGGGGGGGGCACAGATACGCAGTATTTT. Protein: CASRFGGGTDTQYF.

This clonotype has ten or more counts. This sequence joins TRBV18 and TRBJ2-3; tentatively, D is TRBD2 (6 bases). The CDR3 runs to 15 residues. Germline V lookup: CDR1 KGHSH, CDR2 LQKENI. The V end was cut by 0 bases, the J end by 4 bases, with 11 bases between. CDR3 bases: TGTGCCAGCTCACCACCGGCAGGGAGGTCAGATACGCAGTATTTT. It yields the protein CASSPPAGRSDTQYF.

V and J are TRBV18 and TRBJ1-1; weak D call: TRBD1 (5 bases). Germline CDR1 is KGHSH and CDR2 is LQKENI. The CDR3 covers 14 residues. Trimming took off 3 bases at V and 2 bases at J, with 10 bases between the two ends. CDR3 sequence: CASSPGRDNTEAFF. CDR3 nucleotides: TGTGCCAGCTCACCGGGGAGGGACAACACTGAAGCTTTCTTT.

J is TRBJ2-4 and V is TRBV28; D is undetermined. Trimming left V 5 bases short and J 1 base short, with 15 bases between. Germline V gene data show CDR1 as MDHEN and CDR2 as SYDVKM. This CDR3 has 16 residues. The CDR3 spells CASSVRPIRAKNIQYF. The CDR3 DNA is TGTGCCAGCAGTGTGAGGCCTATCCGTGCCAAAAACATTCAGTACTTC.

In its sample, this clonotype was seen many times. The V call is TRBV30, the J call TRBJ1-3; D uncertain. Looked up from germline, CDR1 is GTSNPN and CDR2 is SVGIG (reference sequence). Trimming removed 4 bases from V and 7 bases from J, with 11 bases in between. The CDR3 has 12 residues. The CDR3 nucleotides are TGTGCCTGGAATCCGCTGGCGAACACCATATATTTT. Protein product: CAWNPLANTIYF.

CDR3 DNA: TGTGCCAGCAGCCGACAGGGGCTTGGCTACACCTTC. It translates to CASSRQGLGYTF. The chain carries TRBV6-1 and TRBJ1-2, with 8 bases that match TRBD1. Trimming removed 6 bases from V and 7 bases from J; junction bases left unmatched: 4. Per the germline V gene, CDR1 is MNHNS and CDR2 is SASEGT. The CDR3 contains 12 residues.

This sequence joins TRBV2 and TRBJ2-1, with a tentative D call TRBD2 (5 bases). V lost 0 bases and J lost 4, with 13 bases in between. The CDR3 has 16 amino acids. Per the germline V gene, CDR1 is SNHLY and CDR2 is FYNNEI. CDR3 residues: CASSEAEVAGYNEQFF. CDR3 bases: TGTGCCAGCAGTGAAGCGGAGGTAGCTGGGTACAATGAGCAGTTCTTC.

This clonotype was found many times. The chain joins TRBV20-1 to TRBJ2-7, with D perhaps matching TRBD1 or TRBD2 (6 bases each). V was trimmed by 2 bases and J by 3 bases, leaving 14 bases between them. The CDR3 consists of 14 residues. Germline loops: CDR1 DFQATT, CDR2 SNEGSKA (reference sequence). The CDR3 DNA follows: TGCAGTGCTAGAAGGGGGGACGGCAGCTACGAGCAGTACTTC. Translated, it gives CSARRGDGSYEQYF.

There are many counts of this clonotype. This chain links TRBV28 with TRBJ1-2; D unresolved. V was cut by 1 base and J by 8 bases, with 8 bases left in between. The length of the CDR3 is 12 residues. The V gene's germline CDR1 is MDHEN and CDR2 SYDVKM. DNA of the CDR3: TGTGCCAGCAGTTTATACCGTACGGGCTACACCTTC. Translation gives CASSLYRTGYTF.

This clonotype appeared a few times. The chain joins TRBV20-1 to TRBJ1-2, with D possibly matching TRBD1 (5 bases). V shed 5 bases and J shed 14 bases, with 18 bases lying between them. Germline assignment: CDR1 DFQATT and CDR2 SNEGSKA (reference sequence). This CDR3 is 11 amino acids long. The CDR3 sequence is CSAFIAGYGTF. The CDR3 bases are TGCAGTGCTTTCATCGCAGGGTACGGGACCTTC.

This chain joins TRBV2 and TRBJ1-4; 7 bases are a match to TRBD1. The CDR3 contains 15 residues. CDR1 SNHLY and CDR2 FYNNEI come from the germline V gene. The trim removed 2 bases at V and 3 bases at J, leaving 3 bases unmatched. The CDR3 here is CASSETGTANEKLFF. In nucleotides, the CDR3 is TGTGCCAGCAGTGAAACCGGGACAGCTAATGAAAAACTGTTTTTT.

At least ten counts were recorded for this clonotype. The V call is TRBV28, the J call TRBJ1-4, with D hard to call. Germline V gene data show CDR1 as MDHEN and CDR2 as SYDVKM. The CDR3 is made up of 15 amino acids. Trimming shortened V by 2 bases and J by 2 bases, and 9 bases separated the two germline ends. The CDR3 here is CASSLMGRTNEKLFF. The CDR3 coding sequence is TGTGCCAGCAGTTTAATGGGGAGGACTAATGAAAAACTGTTTTTT.

This clonotype was counted only a few times. The chain combines TRBV5-1 with TRBJ2-1; 9 nucleotides match TRBD2. Germline loops: CDR1 SGHRS, CDR2 YFSETQ. This CDR3 has 13 residues. The V gene end was trimmed by 1 base and the J gene end by 10 bases; junction bases not matched to a gene: 3. The CDR3 sequence: CASSLTAGGEQFF. The CDR3 DNA reads as TGCGCCAGCAGCTTGACAGCGGGGGGAGAGCAGTTCTTC. Complete variable domain (other parts from reference TRBV5-1 and TRBJ2-1): KAGVTQTPRYLIKTRGQQVTLSCSPISGHRSVSWYQQTPGQGLQFLFEYFSETQRNKGNFPGRFSGRQFSNSRSEMNVSTLELGDSALYLCASSLTAGGEQFFGPGTRLTVL.

This clonotype was detected ten times or more. The V and J genes are TRBV18 and TRBJ2-7, with a possible D match to TRBD1 (6 bases). The germline CDR1 and CDR2 sequences are KGHSH and LQKENI. V dropped 3 bases and J dropped 4 bases, with 10 bases sitting between them. The CDR3 sequence is 13 residues long. CDR3 nucleotides: TGTGCCAGCTCACCCGGACAGAGTTACGAGCAGTACGTC. This codes for CASSPGQSYEQYV.

This clonotype was recorded at least ten times. This chain links TRBV20-1 with TRBJ1-4; 8 nucleotides line up with TRBD1. This CDR3 comprises 15 residues. J gave up 0 bases and V 5 bases, and 5 bases lay outside the gene matches. The V gene's germline CDR1 is DFQATT and CDR2 SNEGSKA (reference sequence). CDR3 coding DNA: TGCAGTGCTCTTTGGACAGGGCCAACTAATGAAAAACTGTTTTTT. Protein sequence: CSALWTGPTNEKLFF.

This clonotype was picked up a small number of times. The chain combines TRBV9 with TRBJ2-2; 7 nucleotides line up with TRBD2. The J segment lost 3 bases and the V segment lost 3 bases, leaving 8 bases of the junction unmatched. The germline V gene encodes CDR1 SGDLS and CDR2 YYNGEE. CDR3 length: 16 residues. The CDR3 region is CASSAGGGMDTGELFF. The CDR3, as DNA: TGTGCCAGCAGCGCGGGAGGAGGTATGGACACCGGGGAGCTGTTTTTT. Looking up the rest from reference TRBV9 and TRBJ2-2 gives the full variable domain: DSGVTQTPKHLITATGQRVTLRCSPRSGDLSVYWYQQSLDQGLQFLIQYYNGEERAKGNILERFSAQQFPDLHSELNLSSLELGDSALYFCASSAGGGMDTGELFFGEGSRLTVL.

This chain joins TRBV7-9 and TRBJ2-7; D is unresolved. This CDR3 is 13 amino acids long. Deletions cut 6 bases from V and 5 bases from J, with 14 bases between. The germline V gene has CDR1 SEHNR and CDR2 FQNEAQ (reference sequence). As DNA, the CDR3 is TGTGCCAGCAGTCCTGGCGGTGGGGACGAGCAGTACGTC. It yields the protein CASSPGGGDEQYV.

This clonotype occurred many times. The V and J genes are TRBV30 and TRBJ2-2; 7 nucleotides line up with TRBD2. V lost 1 base to trimming and J lost 4 bases; unmatched junction nucleotides: 3. Germline loops: CDR1 GTSNPN, CDR2 SVGIG (reference sequence). This CDR3 contains 14 residues. CDR3 DNA: TGTGCCTGGAGTGCTCTAGCGGCCACCGGGGAGCTGTTTTTT. Translated: CAWSALAATGELFF.

This clonotype showed up just a few times. This CDR3 is CASSEAGQENSLNTEAFF. Written as DNA, the CDR3 is TGCGCCAGCAGTGAGGCCGGACAGGAGAATTCCTTGAACACTGAAGCTTTCTTT. The J gene is TRBJ1-1, the V gene TRBV10-1; 7 nucleotides align to TRBD1. Germline assignment: CDR1 WNHNN and CDR2 SYGVQD (reference sequence). The ends lost 2 bases at V and 0 bases at J; junction bases unmatched: 12. The CDR3 runs 18 residues.

This clonotype came up a few times. The J gene is TRBJ2-5, the V gene TRBV29-1; D might be TRBD2 (6 bases). CDR3 length: 13 amino acids. Germline V gene data show CDR1 as SQVTM and CDR2 as ANQGSEA. The ends were cut back, 2 bases at V and 1 base at J, with 8 bases in the middle. The CDR3 DNA reads TGCAGCGTTGAAATAGCGGTCCAAGAGACCCAGTACTTC. This gives the protein CSVEIAVQETQYF.

This clonotype was recorded at least ten times. The rearrangement joins TRBV5-6 to TRBJ1-2, with D perhaps TRBD1 (6 bases). This CDR3 region has 14 residues. The V gene lost 5 bases and the J gene lost 2 bases, with 13 bases spanning the gap. Germline-derived CDR1 and CDR2 are SGHDT and YYEEEE. The CDR3 loop is CASSVRGVNYGYTF. The CDR3 DNA reads TGTGCCAGCAGTGTCAGGGGTGTCAACTATGGCTACACCTTC.